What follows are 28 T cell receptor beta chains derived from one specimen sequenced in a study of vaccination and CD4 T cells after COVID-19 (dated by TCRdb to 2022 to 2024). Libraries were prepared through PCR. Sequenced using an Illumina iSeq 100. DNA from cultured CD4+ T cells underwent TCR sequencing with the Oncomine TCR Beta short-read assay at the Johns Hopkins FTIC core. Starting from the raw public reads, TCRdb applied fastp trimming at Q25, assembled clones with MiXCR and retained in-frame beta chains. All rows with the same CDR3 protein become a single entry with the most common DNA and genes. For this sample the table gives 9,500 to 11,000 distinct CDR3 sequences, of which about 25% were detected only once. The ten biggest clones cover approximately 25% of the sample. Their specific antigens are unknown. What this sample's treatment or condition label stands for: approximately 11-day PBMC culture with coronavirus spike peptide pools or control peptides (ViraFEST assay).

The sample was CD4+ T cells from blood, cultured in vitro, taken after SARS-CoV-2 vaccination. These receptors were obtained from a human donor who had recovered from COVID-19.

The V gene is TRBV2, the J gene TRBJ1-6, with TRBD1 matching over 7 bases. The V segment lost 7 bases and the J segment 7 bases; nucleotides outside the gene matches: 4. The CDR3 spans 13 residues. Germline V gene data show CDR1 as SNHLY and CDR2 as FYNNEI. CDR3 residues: CASNRDSNSPLHF. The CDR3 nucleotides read TGTGCCAGCAATCGGGACAGCAATTCACCCCTCCACTTT.

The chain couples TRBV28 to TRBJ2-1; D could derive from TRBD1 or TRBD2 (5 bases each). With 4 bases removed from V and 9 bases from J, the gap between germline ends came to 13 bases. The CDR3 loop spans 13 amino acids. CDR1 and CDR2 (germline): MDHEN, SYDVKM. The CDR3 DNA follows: TGTGCCAGCAGTTCTGGGGGTCGGCGTGAGCAGTTCTTC. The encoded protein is CASSSGGRREQFF.

DNA of the CDR3: TGCAGTGCTGTAAAAACAGACTACGAGCAGTACTTC. Its protein is CSAVKTDYEQYF. This chain connects TRBV20-1 to TRBJ2-7; D is undetermined. The CDR3 contains 12 residues. Looked up from germline, CDR1 is DFQATT and CDR2 is SNEGSKA (reference sequence). V lost 5 bases to trimming and J lost 3 bases, with 11 bases between them.

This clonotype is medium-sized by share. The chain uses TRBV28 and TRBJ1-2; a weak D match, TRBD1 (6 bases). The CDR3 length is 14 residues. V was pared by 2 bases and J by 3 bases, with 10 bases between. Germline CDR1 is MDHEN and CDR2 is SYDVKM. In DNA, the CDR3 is TGTGCCAGCAGTTTAATCACAGGGTACTATGGCTACACCTTC. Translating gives CASSLITGYYGYTF.

The CDR3 DNA is TGTGCCAGCAGCTCGGGACAGGAGCTCTACGAGCAGTACTTC. As protein: CASSSGQELYEQYF. The chain couples TRBV7-9 to TRBJ2-7, with 8 bases identical to TRBD1. CDR3 length: 14 amino acids. The V gene end was trimmed by 4 bases and the J gene end by 3 bases; junction bases not matched to a gene: 5. Germline loops: CDR1 SEHNR, CDR2 FQNEAQ (reference sequence).

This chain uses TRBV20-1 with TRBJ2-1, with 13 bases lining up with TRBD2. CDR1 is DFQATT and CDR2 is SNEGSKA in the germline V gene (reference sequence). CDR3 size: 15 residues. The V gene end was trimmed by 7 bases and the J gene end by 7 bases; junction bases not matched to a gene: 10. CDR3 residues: CSVSTGTSGMNEQFF. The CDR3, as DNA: TGCAGTGTTTCCACCGGGACTAGCGGGATGAATGAGCAGTTCTTC.

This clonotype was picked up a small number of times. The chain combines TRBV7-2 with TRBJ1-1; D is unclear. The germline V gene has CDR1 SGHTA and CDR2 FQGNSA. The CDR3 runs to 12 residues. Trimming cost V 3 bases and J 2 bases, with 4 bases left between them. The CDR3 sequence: CASSFSNTEAFF. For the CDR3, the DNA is TGTGCCAGCAGCTTTAGCAACACTGAAGCTTTCTTT. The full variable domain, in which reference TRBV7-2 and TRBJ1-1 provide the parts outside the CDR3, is GAGVSQSPSNKVTEKGKDVELRCDPISGHTALYWYRQSLGQGLEFLIYFQGNSAPDKSGLPSDRFSAERTGGSVSTLTIQRTQQEDSAVYLCASSFSNTEAFFGQGTRLTVV.

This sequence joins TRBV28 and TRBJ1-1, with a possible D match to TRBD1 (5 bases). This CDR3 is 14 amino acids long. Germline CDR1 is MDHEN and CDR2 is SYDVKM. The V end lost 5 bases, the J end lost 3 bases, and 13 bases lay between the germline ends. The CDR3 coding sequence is TGTGCCAGCAGTGGGCAGGGTAAGGACACTGAAGCTTTCTTT. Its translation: CASSGQGKDTEAFF.

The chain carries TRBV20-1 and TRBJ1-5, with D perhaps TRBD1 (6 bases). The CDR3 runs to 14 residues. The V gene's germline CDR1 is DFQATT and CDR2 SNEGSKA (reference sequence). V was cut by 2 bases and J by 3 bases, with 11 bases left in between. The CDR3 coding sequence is TGCAGTGCTAGAAGGGGGGCGGACAATCAGCCCCAGCATTTT. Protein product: CSARRGADNQPQHF.

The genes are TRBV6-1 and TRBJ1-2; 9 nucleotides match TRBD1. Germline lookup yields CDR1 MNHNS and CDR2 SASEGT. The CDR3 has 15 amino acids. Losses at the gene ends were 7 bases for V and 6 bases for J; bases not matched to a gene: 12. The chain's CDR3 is CASIPLRDRAHGYTF. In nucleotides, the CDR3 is TGTGCCAGCATCCCCCTCCGGGACAGGGCCCATGGCTACACCTTC.

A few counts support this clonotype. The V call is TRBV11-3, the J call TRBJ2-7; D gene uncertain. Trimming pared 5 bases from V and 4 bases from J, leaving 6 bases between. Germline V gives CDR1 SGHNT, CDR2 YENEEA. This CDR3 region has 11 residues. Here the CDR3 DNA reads TGTGCCAGCAGCGGCAATTACGAGCAGTACTTC. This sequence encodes CASSGNYEQYF.

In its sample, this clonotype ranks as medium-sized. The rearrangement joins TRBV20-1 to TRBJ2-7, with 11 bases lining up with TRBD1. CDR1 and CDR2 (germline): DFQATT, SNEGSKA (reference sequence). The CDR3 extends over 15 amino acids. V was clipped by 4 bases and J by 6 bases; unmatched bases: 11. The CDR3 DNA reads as TGCAGTGCTAATGTGGTCTCTGGGACAGGGGGCGAGCAGTACTTC. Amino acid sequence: CSANVVSGTGGEQYF.

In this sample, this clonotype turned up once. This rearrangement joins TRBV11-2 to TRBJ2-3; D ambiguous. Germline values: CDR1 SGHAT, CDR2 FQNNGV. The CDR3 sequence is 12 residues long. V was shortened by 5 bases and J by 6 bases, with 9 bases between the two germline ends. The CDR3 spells CASSPQSDTQYF. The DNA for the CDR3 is TGTGCCAGCAGCCCCCAGTCGGATACGCAGTATTTT.

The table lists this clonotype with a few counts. The CDR3 sequence: CASSRDSRKGGYTF. CDR3 coding DNA: TGTGCCAGCAGCAGGGACAGCCGGAAGGGGGGCTACACCTTC. This sequence joins TRBV12-3 or TRBV12-4 and TRBJ1-2; 7 bases are a match to TRBD1. V was pared by 6 bases and J by 8 bases, with 12 bases of the junction left unmatched. CDR3 length: 14 amino acids.

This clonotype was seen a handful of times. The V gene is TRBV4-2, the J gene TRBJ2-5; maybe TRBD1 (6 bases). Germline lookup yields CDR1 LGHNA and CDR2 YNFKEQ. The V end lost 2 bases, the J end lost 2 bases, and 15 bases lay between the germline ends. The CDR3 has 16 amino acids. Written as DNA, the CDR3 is TGTGCCAGCAGCCAAAGGGGGATGACAGATCAAGAGACCCAGTACTTC. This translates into CASSQRGMTDQETQYF.

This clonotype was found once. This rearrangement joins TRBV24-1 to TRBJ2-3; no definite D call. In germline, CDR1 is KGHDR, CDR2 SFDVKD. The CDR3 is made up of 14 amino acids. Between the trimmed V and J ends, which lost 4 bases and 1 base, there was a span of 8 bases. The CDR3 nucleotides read TGTGCCACCAGTGACCGGATACGCACAGATACGCAGTATTTT. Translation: CATSDRIRTDTQYF.

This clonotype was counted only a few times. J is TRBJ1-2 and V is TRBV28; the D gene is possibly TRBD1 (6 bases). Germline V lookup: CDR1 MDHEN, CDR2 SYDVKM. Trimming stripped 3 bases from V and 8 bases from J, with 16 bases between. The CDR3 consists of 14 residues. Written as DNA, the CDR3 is TGTGCCAGCAGTTTGCCAGGGGATCTCGGAGGCTACACCTTC. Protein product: CASSLPGDLGGYTF.

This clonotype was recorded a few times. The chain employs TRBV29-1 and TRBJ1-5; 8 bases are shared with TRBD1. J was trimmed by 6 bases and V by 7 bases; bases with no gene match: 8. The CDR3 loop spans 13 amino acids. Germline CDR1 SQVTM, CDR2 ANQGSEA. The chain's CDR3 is CSALGQVGQPQHF. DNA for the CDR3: TGCAGCGCGTTGGGACAGGTCGGTCAGCCCCAGCATTTT.

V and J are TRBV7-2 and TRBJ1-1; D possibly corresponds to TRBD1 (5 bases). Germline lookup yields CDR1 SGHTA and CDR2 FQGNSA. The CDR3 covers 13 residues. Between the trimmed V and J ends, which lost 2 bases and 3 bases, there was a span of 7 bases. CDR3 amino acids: CASSLRQHTEAFF. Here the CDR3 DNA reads TGTGCCAGCAGCTTAAGACAGCACACTGAAGCTTTCTTT.

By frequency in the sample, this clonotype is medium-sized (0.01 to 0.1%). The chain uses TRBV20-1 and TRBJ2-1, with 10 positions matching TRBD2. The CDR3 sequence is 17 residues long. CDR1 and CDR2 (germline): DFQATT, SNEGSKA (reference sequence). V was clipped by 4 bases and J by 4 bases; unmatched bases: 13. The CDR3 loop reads CSANPDPGLAVYNEQFF. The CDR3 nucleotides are TGCAGTGCTAATCCGGACCCCGGACTAGCGGTTTACAATGAGCAGTTCTTC.

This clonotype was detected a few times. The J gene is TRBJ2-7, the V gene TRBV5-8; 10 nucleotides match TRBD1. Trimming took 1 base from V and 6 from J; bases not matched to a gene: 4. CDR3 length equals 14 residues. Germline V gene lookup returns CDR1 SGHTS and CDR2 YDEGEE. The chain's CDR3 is CASSLPGQGLEQYF. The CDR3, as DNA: TGTGCCAGCAGCTTGCCGGGACAGGGGCTCGAGCAGTACTTC.

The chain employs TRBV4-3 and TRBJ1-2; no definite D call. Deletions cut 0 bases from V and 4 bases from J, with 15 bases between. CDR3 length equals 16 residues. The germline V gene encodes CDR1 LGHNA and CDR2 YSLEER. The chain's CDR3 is CASSQDFGQSGYGYTF. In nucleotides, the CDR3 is TGCGCCAGCAGCCAAGATTTCGGCCAAAGCGGCTATGGCTACACCTTC.

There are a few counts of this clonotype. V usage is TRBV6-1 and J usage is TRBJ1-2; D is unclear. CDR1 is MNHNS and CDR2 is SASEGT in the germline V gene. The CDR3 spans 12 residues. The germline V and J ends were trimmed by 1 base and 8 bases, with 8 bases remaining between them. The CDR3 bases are TGTGCCAGCAGTGAAGGGATCGACGGCTACACCTTC. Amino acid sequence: CASSEGIDGYTF.

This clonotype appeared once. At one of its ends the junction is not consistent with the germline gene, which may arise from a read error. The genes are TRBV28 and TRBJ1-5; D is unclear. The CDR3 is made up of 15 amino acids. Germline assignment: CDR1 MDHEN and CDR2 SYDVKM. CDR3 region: CANSLHLTSNQPQHF. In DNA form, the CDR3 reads TGTGCCAACAGTTTACACCTCACTAGCAATCAGCCCCAGCATTTT.

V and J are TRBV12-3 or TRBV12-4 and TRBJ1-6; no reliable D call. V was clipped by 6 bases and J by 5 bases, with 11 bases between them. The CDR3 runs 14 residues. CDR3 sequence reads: CASSLGADNSPLHF. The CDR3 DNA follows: TGTGCCAGCAGCCTGGGAGCCGATAATTCACCCCTCCACTTT.

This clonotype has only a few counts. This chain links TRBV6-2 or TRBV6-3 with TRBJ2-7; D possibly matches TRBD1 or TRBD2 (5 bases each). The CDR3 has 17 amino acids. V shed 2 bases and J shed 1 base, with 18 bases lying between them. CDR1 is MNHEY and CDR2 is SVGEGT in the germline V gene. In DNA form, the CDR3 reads TGTGCCAGCAGTTACCGGGGACGAGGACTTGGATCCTACGAGCAGTACTTC. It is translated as CASSYRGRGLGSYEQYF.

The CDR3 bases are TGTGCCAGCAGTTCACCTCTCGGGAGGGGGAAGTGGAGCTCCTACGAGCAGTACTTC. Amino acids: CASSSPLGRGKWSSYEQYF. This rearrangement joins TRBV28 to TRBJ2-7; 8 positions match TRBD2. With V trimmed by 4 bases and J by 0 bases, 17 bases remained unmatched. The CDR3 is 19 amino acids. The germline gives CDR1 MDHEN, CDR2 SYDVKM.

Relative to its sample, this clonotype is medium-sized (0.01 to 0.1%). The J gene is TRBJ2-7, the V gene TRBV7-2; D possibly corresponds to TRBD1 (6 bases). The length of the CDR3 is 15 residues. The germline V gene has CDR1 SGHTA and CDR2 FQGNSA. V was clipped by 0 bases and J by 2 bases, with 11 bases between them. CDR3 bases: TGTGCCAGCAGCTTAGCAGGCCAGGGGCCCTACGAGCAGTACTTC. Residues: CASSLAGQGPYEQYF.